This is a list of T cell receptor beta chains from one sample in a study of cytomegalovirus exposure and HLA in healthy donors. Sequencing used immunoSEQ multiplex PCR; TCRdb keeps in-frame clones, though not all of them. The sample includes just over 200,000 clones. Sequencing input: PBMCs. These receptors originate from a girl aged 2-15 years in good health and CMV-seropositive. CDR3s include the opening cysteine and the closing phenylalanine or tryptophan.

J	V	CDR3
TRBJ2-7	TRBV7-8	CASSSRGGSEQYF
TRBJ2-7	TRBV5-6	CASSPGAVQAGDF
TRBJ1-5	TRBV29-1	CSVVFGEYSNQPQHF
TRBJ2-2	TRBV18	CASSTGTGGTGELFF
TRBJ2-3	TRBV4-1	CASSPSGAELTDTQYF
TRBJ2-1	TRBV6-5	CASSYLAGGLNEQFF
TRBJ2-7	TRBV5-4	CASSFDRGPAEQYF
TRBJ2-3	TRBV27	CASSITRTRTDTQYF
TRBJ2-1	TRBV28	CASSPFELAGSQRQFF
TRBJ2-4	TRBV10-2	CASSFSGREVVF
TRBJ1-5	TRBV28	CASRTGGSNQPQHF
TRBJ2-1	TRBV28	CASSFDSISYNEQFF
TRBJ2-1	TRBV7-9	CASSTYRGNYNEQFF
TRBJ2-3	TRBV28	CASSLIQGSTDTQYF
TRBJ2-3	TRBV19	CASRRGTSRTDTQYF
TRBJ2-3	TRBV7-8	CASSLGSSTDTQYF
TRBJ2-5	TRBV27	CASSPMLMETQYF
TRBJ1-5	TRBV23-1	CASSQLTDREGIGNQPQHF
TRBJ1-2	TRBV11-1	CASSLGQDYGYTF
TRBJ1-2	TRBV11-2	CASSLNGIQWNYGYTF
TRBJ2-7	TRBV5-4	CASSLLDWNEQYF
TRBJ1-1	TRBV5-1	CASSLDGMNTEAFF
TRBJ1-1	TRBV28	CASSPPTGWNTEAFF
TRBJ2-3	TRBV15	CATSKETGADTQYF
TRBJ1-1	TRBV7-2	CASSLAVATGKGTEAFF
TRBJ2-1	TRBV10-3	CAISGPMAGVGDEQFF
TRBJ2-1	TRBV29-1	CSGDSSSYNEQFF
TRBJ2-1	TRBV2	CASFGTSGSVAYNEQFF
TRBJ2-3	TRBV14	CASSQDKDRPFTDTQYF
TRBJ2-7	TRBV6-6	CASRMGQGSYEQYF
TRBJ2-3	TRBV7-2	CASEGASVSSAQYF
TRBJ1-2	TRBV7-9	CASSRTVGDYGYTF
TRBJ1-1	TRBV19	CASSIAGRGGRRAFF
TRBJ1-2	TRBV28	CASSREQGRDYGYTF
TRBJ1-1	TRBV7-9	CASSLIDSRNTEAFF
TRBJ2-5	TRBV9	CASSATGVEETQYF
TRBJ2-7	TRBV5-4	CASSLDSGTYEQYF
TRBJ2-7	TRBV5-4	CASSLGPAGEYEQYF
TRBJ2-7	TRBV7-9	CASSWGTSGSDEQYF
TRBJ2-7	TRBV28	CASGLAVHEQYF
TRBJ1-3	TRBV28	CASSLTGGQGRVHTIYF
TRBJ1-5	TRBV28	CASSRDRGYVGDQPQHF
TRBJ2-3	TRBV28	CASSTPSGADTQYF
TRBJ2-5	TRBV29-1	CSVSQEETQYF
TRBJ2-7	TRBV15	CATSRDPAGFYEQYF
TRBJ2-3	TRBV14	CASSQVGGYGDTQYF
TRBJ1-5	TRBV28	CASSQNGQANQPQHF